These 4 T cell receptor beta chains were sequenced from one sample in a study of response to subunit inactivated influenza vaccine. A single record per CDR3 protein comes from TCRdb applying MiXCR to the RT-PCR reads. The sample lists about 500,000 distinct CDR3 sequences, 10% to 15% occurring once. Sequencing was performed on PBMCs from blood, taken roughly 47 days after vaccination. The receptor source for this set is a man aged 45 to 65 who received an inactivated influenza vaccine.

The gene calls are TRBV6-1 and TRBJ2-1; weak D call: TRBD1 (5 bases). Deletions cut 6 bases from V and 3 bases from J, with 12 bases between. Germline V gives CDR1 MNHNS, CDR2 SASEGT. The CDR3 spans 14 residues. This CDR3 is CASRLRGVYNEQFF. In DNA form, the CDR3 reads TGTGCCAGCAGACTAAGGGGCGTCTACAATGAGCAGTTCTTC.

The chain uses TRBV11-2 and TRBJ2-7, with 7 nucleotides matching TRBD2. J gave up 3 bases and V 0 bases, and 8 bases lay outside the gene matches. The CDR3 has 16 residues. Germline V CDR1 and CDR2: SGHAT, FQNNGV. For the CDR3, the DNA is TGTGCCAGCAGCTTAGAGGCCAGGGCGGGGGTCTACGAGCAGTACTTC. This codes for CASSLEARAGVYEQYF.

CDR3 sequence reads: CASRGDRGNSPLHF. For the CDR3, the DNA is TGTGCCAGCAGGGGGGACAGGGGGAATTCACCCCTCCACTTT. The chain employs TRBV25-1 and TRBJ1-6; 11 bases match TRBD1. The CDR3 consists of 14 residues. Unmatched junction bases numbered 2, after V lost 6 bases and J lost 7 bases. Germline V CDR1 and CDR2: MGHDK, SYGVNS.

A note on this clonotype: Its ends do not fully match the called genes, so a read error is possible. The gene calls are TRBV7-3 and TRBJ1-6; D unclear. The CDR3 spans 13 residues. Germline values: CDR1 SGHTA, CDR2 FQGTGA. Written as DNA, the CDR3 is TGTGCCAGCAGCGTAATGGCTAATTCACCCATCCACTTT. Its protein product is CASSVMANSPIHF.